This TCR beta chain was sequenced in a study of blood T cell repertoires in COVID-19. About the research overall: The study drew acute and convalescent COVID-19 samples from the United States, Italy and Spain. Sample material is recorded as cDNA or gDNA derived from T cells, B-cell-depleted T cells, or PBMCs.

In the original workflow: Researchers report that nucleated cell counts were estimated from reference gene primer amplification. Produced via immunoSEQ multiplex PCR; TCRdb's table is partial and in-frame only. V and J calls and clone size follow that table, whereas D and trimming were derived from the DNA. The table includes 110,000 to 150,000 clones, nearly 90% detected once. The V gene's germline CDR1 is SNHLY and CDR2 FYNNEI. The CDR3 runs 13 residues. The ends lost 7 bases at V and 10 bases at J; junction bases unmatched: 7. The sequenced sample was peripheral blood. The chain recombines TRBV2 with TRBJ1-6, with 7 bases fitting TRBD1. The clonotype originates from a man in his 70s with acute or convalescent COVID-19. The DNA for the CDR3 is TGTGCCAGCACTACAGGGACAGAATCACCCCTCCACTTT. This gives the protein CASTTGTESPLHF.